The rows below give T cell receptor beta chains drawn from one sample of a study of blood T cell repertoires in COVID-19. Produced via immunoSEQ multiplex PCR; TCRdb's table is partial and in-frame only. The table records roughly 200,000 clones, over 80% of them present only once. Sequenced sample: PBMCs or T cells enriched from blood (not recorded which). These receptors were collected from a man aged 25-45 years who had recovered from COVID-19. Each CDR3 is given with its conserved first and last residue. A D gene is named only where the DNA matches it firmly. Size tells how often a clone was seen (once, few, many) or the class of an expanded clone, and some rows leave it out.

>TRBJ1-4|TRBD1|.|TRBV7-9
TGTGCCAGCAGCATGGGACAGGGATCGTACGAAAAACTGTTTTTT
CASSMGQGSYEKLFF
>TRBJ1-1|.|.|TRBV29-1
TGCAGCGCCGGGGAAGGAGGCACTGAAGCTTTCTTT
CSAGEGGTEAFF
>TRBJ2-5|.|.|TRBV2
TGTGCCAGCAGTGAAGAAGGGGGTCGATTAGAGACCCAGTACTTC
CASSEEGGRLETQYF
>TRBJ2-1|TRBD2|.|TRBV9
TGTGCCAGCAGCGTAGGGTGGGAGGGCCATGAGCAGTTCTTC
CASSVGWEGHEQFF
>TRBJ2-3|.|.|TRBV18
TGTGCCAGCTCACCCCTTCTCACAGATACGCAGTATTTT
CASSPLLTDTQYF
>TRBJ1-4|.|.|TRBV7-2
TGTGCCAGCAGCTTAGCCCAGGGACTTAATGAAAAACTGTTTTTT
CASSLAQGLNEKLFF
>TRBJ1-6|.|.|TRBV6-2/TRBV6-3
TGTGCCAGCAGTCCGGGACACGATAATTCACCCCTCCACTTT
CASSPGHDNSPLHF
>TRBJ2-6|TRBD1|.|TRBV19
TGTGCCAGTAGTTCCCTCCTCCAGGTATGGGACAGCTTTGGGGCCAACGTCCTGACTTTC
CASSSLLQVWDSFGANVLTF
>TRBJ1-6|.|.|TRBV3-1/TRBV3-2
TGTGCCAGCAGCCAAGAGGAGACAGCCTATTCACCCCTCCACTTT
CASSQEETAYSPLHF
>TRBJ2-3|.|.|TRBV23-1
TGCGCCAGCAGTCAATCGCGCGGGACTTACACAAATACGCAGTATTTT
CASSQSRGTYTNTQYF
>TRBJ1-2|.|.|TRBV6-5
TGTGCCAGCAGTTACTCTAAGGGTCGGACAACGAATGGCTACACCTTC
CASSYSKGRTTNGYTF
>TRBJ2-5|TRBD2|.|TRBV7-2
TGTGCCAGCAGCTTGACTAGCGGGGATGTGAAGACCCAGTACTTC
CASSLTSGDVKTQYF
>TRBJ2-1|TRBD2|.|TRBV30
TGTGCCTGGAGTGTAATGGTGACTAGCGGGAGGGCCGATAATGAGCAGTTCTTC
CAWSVMVTSGRADNEQFF
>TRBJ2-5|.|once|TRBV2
TGTGCCACCTCACTAGAAGAAGAGACCCAGTACTTC
CATSLEEETQYF
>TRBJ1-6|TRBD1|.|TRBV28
TGTGCCAGCAGTCCCTCGACAGGGGCTAATTCACCCCTCCACTTT
CASSPSTGANSPLHF
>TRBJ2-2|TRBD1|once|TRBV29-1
TGCAGCGTTGATTTAAAGGGACAGGGCACCGGGGAGCTGTTTTTT
CSVDLKGQGTGELFF
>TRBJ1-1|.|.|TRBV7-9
TGTGCCAGCAGCTTAGCTTACACAGGGGAAGCTTTCTTT
CASSLAYTGEAFF
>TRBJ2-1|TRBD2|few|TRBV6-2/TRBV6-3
TGTGCCAGCAGTTACGGGACTAGCGGGGGGAATGAGCAGTTCTTC
CASSYGTSGGNEQFF
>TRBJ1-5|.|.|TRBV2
TGTGCCAGCAGGGGCGATGGGAATCAGCCCCAGCATTTT
CASRGDGNQPQHF
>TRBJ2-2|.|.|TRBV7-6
TGTGCCAGCAGCATAAGGATCCAGGGGACCGGGGAGCTGTTTTTT
CASSIRIQGTGELFF
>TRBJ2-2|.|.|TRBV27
TGTGCCAGCAGTTCATGGAAGGGGGAACCCGGGGAGCTGTTTTTT
CASSSWKGEPGELFF
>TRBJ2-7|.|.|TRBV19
TGTGCCAGTAGTATTTCCCCAGACTACGAGCAGTACTTC
CASSISPDYEQYF
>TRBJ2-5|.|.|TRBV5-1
TGCGCCAGCAGCTTCCTAGGAGTCCAAGAGACCCAGTACTTC
CASSFLGVQETQYF
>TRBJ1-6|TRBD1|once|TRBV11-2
TGTGCCAGCAGCTTATCGGGACAGGATAATTCACCCCTCCACTTT
CASSLSGQDNSPLHF
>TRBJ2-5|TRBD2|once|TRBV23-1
TGCGCCAGCAGTCTACTAGCGGGAGGCCCAGAGACCCAGTACTTC
CASSLLAGGPETQYF
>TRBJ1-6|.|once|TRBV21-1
TGTGCCAGCGGCCCGGGACTTTATAATTCACCCCTCCACTTT
CASGPGLYNSPLHF
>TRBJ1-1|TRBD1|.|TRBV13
TGTGCCAGCAGTCTTACAGGGGGCACTGAAGCTTTCTTT
CASSLTGGTEAFF
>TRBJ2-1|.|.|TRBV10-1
TGCGCCAGCAGTGAGTCGGCGGGGCGATACAATGAGCAGTTCTTC
CASSESAGRYNEQFF
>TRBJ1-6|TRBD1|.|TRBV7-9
TGTGCCAGCAGCAGATGGGACAGGGGGCATTCACCCCTCCACTTT
CASSRWDRGHSPLHF
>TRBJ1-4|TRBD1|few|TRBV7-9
TGTGCCAGCAGCACGAGACAGGGTCGGGAAAAACTGTTTTTT
CASSTRQGREKLFF
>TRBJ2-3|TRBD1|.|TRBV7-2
TGTGCCAGCAGCCCCTTCGACAGGGGAACTAGCACAGATACGCAGTATTTT
CASSPFDRGTSTDTQYF
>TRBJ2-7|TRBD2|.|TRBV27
TGTGCCAGCAGTTTAGTGGCTAGCGGGGGTATAAGCTCCTACGAGCAGTACTTC
CASSLVASGGISSYEQYF
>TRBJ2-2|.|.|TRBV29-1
TGCAGCGTTGACCTCCCCAGTACCTCGAACACCGGGGAGCTGTTTTTT
CSVDLPSTSNTGELFF
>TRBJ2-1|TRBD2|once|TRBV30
TGTGCCTGGACTAGCGGGCCGTACAATGAGCAGTTCTTC
CAWTSGPYNEQFF
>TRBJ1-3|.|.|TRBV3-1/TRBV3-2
TGTGCCAGCAGGCACAGGGATGCTGGAAACACCATATATTTT
CASRHRDAGNTIYF
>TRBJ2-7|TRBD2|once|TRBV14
TGTGCCAGCAGCCAAGATCCGCCGGGAGGACCTGTTAGGGAGCAGTACTTC
CASSQDPPGGPVREQYF
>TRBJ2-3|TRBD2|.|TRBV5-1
TGCGCCAGCAGAGGGACTAGCGAGGATACGCAGTATTTT
CASRGTSEDTQYF
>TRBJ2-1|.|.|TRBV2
TGTGCCAGCAGTGCCGGGGAGACACGGGCAATATACAATGAGCAGTTCTTC
CASSAGETRAIYNEQFF
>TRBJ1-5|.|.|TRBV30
TGTGCCTGGAGTGTCTTCGACATTAATAGCAATCAGCCCCAGCATTTT
CAWSVFDINSNQPQHF
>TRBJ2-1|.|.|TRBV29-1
TGCAGCGTCCAGGGCGGGGAATACAATGAGCAGTTCTTC
CSVQGGEYNEQFF
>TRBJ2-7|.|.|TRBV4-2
TGTGCCAGCAGCCAAGCAGGGCAGGGGGGCGGGGAGCAGTACTTC
CASSQAGQGGGEQYF
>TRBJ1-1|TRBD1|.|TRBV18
TGTGCCAGCTCACGAGAGAACAGGGGATTGAACACTGAAGCTTTCTTT
CASSRENRGLNTEAFF
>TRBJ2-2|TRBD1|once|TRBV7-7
TGTGCCAGCAGCAGGGACAGGGGCACCGGGGAGCTGTTTTTT
CASSRDRGTGELFF
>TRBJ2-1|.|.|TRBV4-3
TGCGCCAGCAGCCAAGGTCGAGCGGATCGGGATGAGCAGTTCTTC
CASSQGRADRDEQFF
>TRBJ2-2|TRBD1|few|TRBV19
TGTGCCAGTAGTGAGAGGGGAACCGGGACAGGGTTCACCGGGGAGCTGTTTTTT
CASSERGTGTGFTGELFF